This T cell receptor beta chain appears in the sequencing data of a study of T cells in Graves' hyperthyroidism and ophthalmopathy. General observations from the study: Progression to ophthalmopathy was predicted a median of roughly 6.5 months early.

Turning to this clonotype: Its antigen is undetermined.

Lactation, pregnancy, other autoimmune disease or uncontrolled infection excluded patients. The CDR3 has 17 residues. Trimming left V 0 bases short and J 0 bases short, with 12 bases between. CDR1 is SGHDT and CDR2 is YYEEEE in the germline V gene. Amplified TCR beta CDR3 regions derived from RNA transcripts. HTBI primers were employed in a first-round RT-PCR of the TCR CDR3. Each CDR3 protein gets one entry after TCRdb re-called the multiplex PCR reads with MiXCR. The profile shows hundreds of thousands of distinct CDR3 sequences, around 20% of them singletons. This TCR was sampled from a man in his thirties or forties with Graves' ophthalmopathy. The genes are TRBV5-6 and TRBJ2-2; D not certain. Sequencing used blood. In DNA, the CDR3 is TGTGCCAGCAGCTTGGCCAATTTCCCGGCGAACACCGGGGAGCTGTTTTTT. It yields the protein CASSLANFPANTGELFF. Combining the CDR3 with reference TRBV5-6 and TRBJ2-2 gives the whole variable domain DAGVTQSPTHLIKTRGQQVTLRCSPKSGHDTVSWYQQALGQGPQFIFQYYEEEERQRGNFPDRFSGHQFPNYSSELNVNALLLGDSALYLCASSLANFPANTGELFFGEGSRLTVL.